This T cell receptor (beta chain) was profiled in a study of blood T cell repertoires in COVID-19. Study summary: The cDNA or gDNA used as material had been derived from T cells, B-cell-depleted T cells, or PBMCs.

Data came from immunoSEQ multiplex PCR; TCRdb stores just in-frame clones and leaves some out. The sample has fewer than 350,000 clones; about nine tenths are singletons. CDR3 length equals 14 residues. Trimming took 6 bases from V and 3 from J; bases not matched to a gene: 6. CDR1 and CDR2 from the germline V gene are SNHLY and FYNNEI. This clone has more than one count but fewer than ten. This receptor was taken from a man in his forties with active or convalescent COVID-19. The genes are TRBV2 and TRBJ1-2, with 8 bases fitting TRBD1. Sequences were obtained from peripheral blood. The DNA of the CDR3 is TGTGCCAGCAGGCGCTCGACAGGGGACTATGGCTACACCTTC. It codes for CASRRSTGDYGYTF.